What follows are 22 T cell receptor beta chains derived from one specimen sequenced in a study of T cells in Graves' hyperthyroidism and ophthalmopathy. Using RNA transcripts as the source, TCR beta CDR3 regions were amplified. An initial round of RT-PCR targeting the TCR CDR3 relied on the HTBI primer set. TCRdb redid the calling of the multiplex PCR reads with MiXCR, one entry per CDR3 protein. The data show about 700,000 distinct CDR3 sequences, about 15% seen once. The specimen was blood. These receptors all stem from a woman younger than 35 with Graves' hyperthyroidism.

The chain combines TRBV9 with TRBJ1-2; TRBD1 is a possible D gene (6 bases). V was clipped by 1 base and J by 0 bases, with 19 bases between them. From germline, CDR1 is SGDLS and CDR2 YYNGEE. This CDR3 is built from 18 residues. The CDR3 DNA sequence: TGTGCCAGCAGCGTAAGTCCGGACAGCTACTATTCTAACTATGGCTACACCTTC. Translation gives CASSVSPDSYYSNYGYTF. The whole variable domain, remainder taken from reference TRBV9 and TRBJ1-2, is DSGVTQTPKHLITATGQRVTLRCSPRSGDLSVYWYQQSLDQGLQFLIQYYNGEERAKGNILERFSAQQFPDLHSELNLSSLELGDSALYFCASSVSPDSYYSNYGYTFGSGTRLTVV.

V gene TRBV9 combines with J gene TRBJ2-5; either TRBD1 or TRBD2 may fit D (5 bases each). With 0 bases removed from V and 5 bases from J, the gap between germline ends came to 14 bases. Germline V gene lookup returns CDR1 SGDLS and CDR2 YYNGEE. This CDR3 region has 15 residues. The CDR3 region has the DNA TGTGCCAGCAGCGTAGGTGGGACGCTGGGGGAGACCCAGTACTTC. Translated: CASSVGGTLGETQYF.

This clonotype was detected a few times. V gene TRBV10-3 combines with J gene TRBJ2-4; D might be TRBD2 (5 bases). The CDR3 runs 15 residues. Trimming pared 6 bases from V and 6 bases from J, leaving 18 bases between. Germline V gene sequence: CDR1 ENHRY, CDR2 SYGVKD. The CDR3 DNA sequence: TGTGCCATCAGCGACCCACGGGGAATCGGAAACATTCAGTACTTC. Translation gives CAISDPRGIGNIQYF.

In this sample, this clonotype turned up many times. This sequence joins TRBV12-3 or TRBV12-4 and TRBJ2-2; no definite D call. Trimming took off 5 bases at V and 0 bases at J, with 4 bases between the two ends. CDR3 length: 13 amino acids. The CDR3 region has the DNA TGTGCCAGCAGTACTACGAACACCGGGGAGCTGTTTTTT. It encodes CASSTTNTGELFF.

This clonotype came up many times. This chain connects TRBV30 to TRBJ1-5; possibly TRBD1 for D (6 bases). Trimming shortened V by 1 base and J by 4 bases, and 11 bases separated the two germline ends. Germline V gene data show CDR1 as GTSNPN and CDR2 as SVGIG (reference sequence). The CDR3 extends over 14 amino acids. The CDR3 is CAWSGGTRNQPQHF. The CDR3 DNA reads as TGTGCCTGGAGTGGCGGGACACGTAATCAGCCCCAGCATTTT.

At least ten counts were recorded for this clonotype. The chain couples TRBV6-1 to TRBJ2-7, with D possibly matching TRBD2 (5 bases). Per germline, CDR1 MNHNS and CDR2 SASEGT. Trimming removed 7 bases at V and 3 bases at J, with 13 bases between. CDR3 length equals 13 residues. CDR3 in amino acids: CASNLAAGYEQYF. The DNA of the CDR3 is TGTGCCAGCAACCTAGCAGCAGGCTACGAGCAGTACTTC.

This clonotype appeared many times. The gene calls are TRBV7-9 and TRBJ1-1, with a possible D match to TRBD1 (5 bases). This CDR3 contains 12 residues. Per the germline V gene, CDR1 is SEHNR and CDR2 is FQNEAQ (reference sequence). V lost 1 base and J 8 bases, leaving 8 bases between the germline ends. The CDR3 nucleotides are TGTGCCAGCAGCTTAGGGGGCGGGGAAGCTTTCTTT. Translated, it gives CASSLGGGEAFF.

This clonotype was detected ten times or more. The chain joins TRBV18 to TRBJ2-1; 8 bases agree with TRBD1. The CDR3 runs to 13 residues. Germline trimming cut 3 bases from V and 5 bases from J; bases unmatched to any gene: 0. Germline V gene lookup returns CDR1 KGHSH and CDR2 LQKENI. In DNA form, the CDR3 reads TGTGCCAGCTCACCGGGACAGGACAATGAGCAGTTCTTC. It specifies CASSPGQDNEQFF. The full variable domain, its missing parts supplied by reference TRBV18 and TRBJ2-1, is NAGVMQNPRHLVRRRGQEARLRCSPMKGHSHVYWYRQLPEEGLKFMVYLQKENIIDESGMPKERFSAEFPKEGPSILRIQQVVRGDSAAYFCASSPGQDNEQFFGPGTRLTVL.

This chain links TRBV29-1 with TRBJ2-7; no clear D. This CDR3 contains 14 residues. V was cut by 4 bases and J by 7 bases, with 20 bases left in between. In germline, CDR1 is SQVTM, CDR2 ANQGSEA. CDR3 amino acids: CSVGWRNKPWEQYF. CDR3 bases: TGCAGCGTTGGTTGGCGAAACAAACCCTGGGAGCAGTACTTC.

This clonotype was seen repeatedly, ten times or more. The gene calls are TRBV3-1 and TRBJ1-2, with D possibly matching TRBD1 (5 bases). V was cut by 4 bases and J by 6 bases, with 21 bases left in between. This CDR3 spans 16 amino acids. CDR1 LGHDT and CDR2 YNNKEL come from the germline V gene (reference sequence). The CDR3 bases are TGTGCCAGCAGCCCGGCCTTTCGGGGGTTCTTGAATGGCTACACCTTC. Residues: CASSPAFRGFLNGYTF.

The CDR3 coding sequence is TGTGCCAGCAGTCCCGCTCCCCTGGGAAACACCATATATTTT. The encoded protein is CASSPAPLGNTIYF. The chain recombines TRBV28 with TRBJ1-3; D unclear. The CDR3 has 14 amino acids. V was clipped by 5 bases and J by 4 bases, with 12 bases between them. In germline, CDR1 is MDHEN, CDR2 SYDVKM.

This clonotype was seen repeatedly, ten times or more. The chain joins TRBV27 to TRBJ1-6; D gene uncertain. V shed 5 bases and J shed 6 bases, with 17 bases lying between them. The germline CDR1 and CDR2 sequences are MNHEY and SMNVEV (reference sequence). There are 16 residues in the CDR3. For the CDR3, the DNA is TGTGCCAGCAGTCACCAGCCGGGCTACCTTAATTCACCCCTCCACTTT. Amino acid sequence: CASSHQPGYLNSPLHF.

This clonotype was counted ten times or more. The rearrangement joins TRBV2 to TRBJ1-2; TRBD1 aligns across 7 bases. Germline CDR1 reads SNHLY; CDR2 reads FYNNEI. The junction had 5 bases not matched to a gene; V was cut back by 1 base and J by 0 bases. There are 16 residues in the CDR3. The CDR3: CASSEVRRGTNYGYTF. The CDR3 DNA reads as TGTGCCAGCAGTGAAGTACGCAGGGGGACTAACTATGGCTACACCTTC. The variable domain in full, with the rest retrieved from reference TRBV2 and TRBJ1-2, is EPEVTQTPSHQVTQMGQEVILRCVPISNHLYFYWYRQILGQKVEFLVSFYNNEISEKSEIFDDQFSVERPDGSNFTLKIRSTKLEDSAMYFCASSEVRRGTNYGYTFGSGTRLTVV.

The V gene is TRBV2, the J gene TRBJ1-5; TRBD1 matches 8 bases. The V gene's germline CDR1 is SNHLY and CDR2 FYNNEI. The V segment lost 5 bases and the J segment 2 bases; nucleotides outside the gene matches: 14. This CDR3 has 18 residues. CDR3 bases: TGTGCCAGCAGTAAGACAGGGGATACGTTTTTGGGCAATCAGCCCCAGCATTTT. Amino acid sequence: CASSKTGDTFLGNQPQHF.

The table lists this clonotype with many counts. The J gene is TRBJ2-7, the V gene TRBV11-3, with a tentative D call TRBD1 (6 bases). CDR1 and CDR2 from the germline V gene are SGHNT and YENEEA. The CDR3 totals 15 residues. Trimming stripped 3 bases from V and 2 bases from J, with 14 bases between. As DNA, the CDR3 is TGTGCCAGCAGCTTGTACAGGGATAGCACCTACGAGCAGTACTTC. This sequence encodes CASSLYRDSTYEQYF.

In this sample, this clonotype turned up many times. The J gene is TRBJ1-5, the V gene TRBV2; no clear D. Trimming took 7 bases from V and 2 from J, leaving 12 bases between them. Germline values: CDR1 SNHLY, CDR2 FYNNEI. This CDR3 comprises 14 residues. CDR3 DNA: TGTGCCAGCACCCCGGTTGAGGGCAATCAGCCCCAGCATTTT. Its protein product is CASTPVEGNQPQHF.

The chain employs TRBV7-2 and TRBJ2-1, with 9 bases identical to TRBD2. Germline assignment: CDR1 SGHTA and CDR2 FQGNSA. V shed 0 bases, J shed 5 bases, and the junction held 8 bases outside the gene matches. CDR3 size: 17 residues. The CDR3 region is CASSLALGLAGNNEQFF. The CDR3, as DNA: TGTGCCAGCAGCTTAGCGCTGGGCCTAGCGGGAAACAATGAGCAGTTCTTC. Full variable domain (outside the CDR3, taken from reference TRBV7-2 and TRBJ2-1): GAGVSQSPSNKVTEKGKDVELRCDPISGHTALYWYRQSLGQGLEFLIYFQGNSAPDKSGLPSDRFSAERTGGSVSTLTIQRTQQEDSAVYLCASSLALGLAGNNEQFFGPGTRLTVL.

The genes are TRBV5-1 and TRBJ2-3; D not resolved. Trimming removed 1 base from V and 5 bases from J, with 5 bases in between. Per germline, CDR1 SGHRS and CDR2 YFSETQ. The CDR3 runs to 12 residues. The CDR3 DNA follows: TGCGCCAGCAGCTTGCATTTAGATACGCAGTATTTT. It specifies CASSLHLDTQYF. Full variable domain (remainder filled in from reference TRBV5-1 and TRBJ2-3): KAGVTQTPRYLIKTRGQQVTLSCSPISGHRSVSWYQQTPGQGLQFLFEYFSETQRNKGNFPGRFSGRQFSNSRSEMNVSTLELGDSALYLCASSLHLDTQYFGPGTRLTVL.

V gene TRBV19 combines with J gene TRBJ2-1, with D unclear. The germline V gene encodes CDR1 LNHDA and CDR2 SQIVND (reference sequence). The CDR3 is 13 amino acids. Deletions cut 0 bases from V and 12 bases from J, with 12 bases between. CDR3 protein: CASSIDWAKGQFF. The CDR3 region has the DNA TGTGCCAGTAGTATAGATTGGGCCAAGGGGCAGTTCTTC.

In this sample, this clonotype turned up many times. The V call is TRBV18, the J call TRBJ2-1; no clear D. There are 16 residues in the CDR3. Trimming left V 3 bases short and J 0 bases short, with 12 bases between. Germline assignment: CDR1 KGHSH and CDR2 LQKENI. Written as DNA, the CDR3 is TGTGCCAGCTCACCTTTCAGAGTTAGCTCCTACAATGAGCAGTTCTTC. It specifies CASSPFRVSSYNEQFF.

This CDR3 reads CSARRRDHEQYF. CDR3 DNA sequence: TGCAGTGCTCGGAGGCGGGACCACGAGCAGTACTTC. The chain combines TRBV20-1 with TRBJ2-7; D might be TRBD2 (6 bases). Trimming pared 5 bases from V and 5 bases from J, leaving 13 bases between. Germline values: CDR1 DFQATT, CDR2 SNEGSKA (reference sequence). The CDR3 is made up of 12 amino acids.

The J gene is TRBJ2-1, the V gene TRBV12-3 or TRBV12-4; no definite D call. CDR3 length: 13 residues. V lost 3 bases to trimming and J lost 5 bases, with 8 bases between them. The chain's CDR3 is CASSFWVHNEQFF. Written as DNA, the CDR3 is TGTGCCAGCAGTTTTTGGGTCCACAATGAGCAGTTCTTC.